This TCR beta chain was sequenced during a study of T cells expressing NK-cell markers. TCRdb re-called the 5' RACE reads, yielding one record per CDR3 amino acid sequence without DNA. This listing includes a few hundred thousand distinct CDR3 sequences. This CDR3 is built from 16 residues. CDR1 is SGDLS and CDR2 is YYNGEE in the germline V gene. This clonotype was sampled from a man aged 18 to 69 in good health. This chain links TRBV9 with TRBJ2-1. Sample: blood T cells: a sorted CD56 or NKG2C T cell subset, CD4+ or CD8+ T cells, or bulk PBMC T cells (not recorded which). CDR3 amino acids: CASSVGSWADYNEQFF.